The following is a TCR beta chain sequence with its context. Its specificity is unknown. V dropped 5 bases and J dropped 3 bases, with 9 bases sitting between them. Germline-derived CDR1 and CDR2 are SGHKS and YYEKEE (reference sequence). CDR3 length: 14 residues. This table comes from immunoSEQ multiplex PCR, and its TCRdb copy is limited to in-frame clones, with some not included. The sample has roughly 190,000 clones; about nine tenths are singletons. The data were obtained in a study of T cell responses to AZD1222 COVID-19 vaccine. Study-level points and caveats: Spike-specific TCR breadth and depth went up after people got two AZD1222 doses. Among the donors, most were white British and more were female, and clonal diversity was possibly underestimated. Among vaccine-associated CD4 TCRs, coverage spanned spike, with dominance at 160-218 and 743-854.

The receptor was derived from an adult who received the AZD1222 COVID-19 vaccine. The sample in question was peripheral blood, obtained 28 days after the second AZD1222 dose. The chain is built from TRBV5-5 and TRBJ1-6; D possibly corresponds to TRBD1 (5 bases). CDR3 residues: CASSQQVYNSPLHF. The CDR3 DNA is TGTGCCAGCAGTCAACAGGTCTATAATTCACCCCTCCACTTT.